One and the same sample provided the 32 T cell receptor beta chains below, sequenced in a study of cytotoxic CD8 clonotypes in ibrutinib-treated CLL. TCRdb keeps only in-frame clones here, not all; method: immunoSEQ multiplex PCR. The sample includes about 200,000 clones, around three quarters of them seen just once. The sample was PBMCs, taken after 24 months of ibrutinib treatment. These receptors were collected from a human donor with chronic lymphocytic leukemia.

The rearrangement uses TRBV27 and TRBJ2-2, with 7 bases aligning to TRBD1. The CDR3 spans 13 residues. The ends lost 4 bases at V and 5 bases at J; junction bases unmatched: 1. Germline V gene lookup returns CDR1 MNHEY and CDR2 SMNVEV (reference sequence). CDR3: CASSWTGTGELFF. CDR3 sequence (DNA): TGTGCCAGCAGTTGGACAGGTACCGGGGAGCTGTTTTTT.

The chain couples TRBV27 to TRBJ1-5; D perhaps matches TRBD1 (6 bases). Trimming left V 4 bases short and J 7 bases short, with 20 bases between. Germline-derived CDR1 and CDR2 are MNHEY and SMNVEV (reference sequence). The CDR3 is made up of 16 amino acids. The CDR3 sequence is CASSSTGGGSGQPQHF. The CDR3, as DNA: TGTGCCAGCAGTTCAACGGGGGGCGGGAGTGGCCAGCCCCAGCATTTT.

The CDR3 loop reads CASSLGTRVRDFSKSSYNEQFF. The DNA of the CDR3 is TGTGCCAGCAGCCTGGGGACTAGAGTTCGCGATTTTAGCAAGAGCTCCTACAATGAGCAGTTCTTC. The rearrangement uses TRBV13 and TRBJ2-1, with 8 bases fitting TRBD2. Per the germline V gene, CDR1 is PRHDT and CDR2 is FYEKMQ (reference sequence). CDR3 length equals 22 residues. V was clipped by 5 bases and J by 0 bases; unmatched bases: 24.

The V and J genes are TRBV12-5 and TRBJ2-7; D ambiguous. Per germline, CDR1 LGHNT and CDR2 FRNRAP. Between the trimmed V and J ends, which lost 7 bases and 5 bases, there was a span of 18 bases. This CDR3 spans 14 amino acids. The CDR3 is CASALKILIHEQYF. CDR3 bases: TGTGCTAGTGCCCTAAAGATCCTGATCCACGAGCAGTACTTC.

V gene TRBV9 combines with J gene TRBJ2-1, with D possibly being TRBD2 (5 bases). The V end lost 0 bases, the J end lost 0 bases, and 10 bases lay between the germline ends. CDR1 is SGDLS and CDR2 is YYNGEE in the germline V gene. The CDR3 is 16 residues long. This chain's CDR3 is CASSVGRRSSYNEQFF. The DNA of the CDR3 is TGTGCCAGCAGCGTAGGGCGGAGGAGCTCCTACAATGAGCAGTTCTTC. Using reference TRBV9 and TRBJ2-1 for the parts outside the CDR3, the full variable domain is DSGVTQTPKHLITATGQRVTLRCSPRSGDLSVYWYQQSLDQGLQFLIQYYNGEERAKGNILERFSAQQFPDLHSELNLSSLELGDSALYFCASSVGRRSSYNEQFFGPGTRLTVL.

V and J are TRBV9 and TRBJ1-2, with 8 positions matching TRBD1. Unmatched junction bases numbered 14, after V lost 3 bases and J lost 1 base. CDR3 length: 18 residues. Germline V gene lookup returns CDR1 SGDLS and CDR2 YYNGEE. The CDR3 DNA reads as TGTGCCAGCAGCGCCCACTCGCGGACAGGGACAGTTAACTATGGCTACACCTTC. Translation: CASSAHSRTGTVNYGYTF.

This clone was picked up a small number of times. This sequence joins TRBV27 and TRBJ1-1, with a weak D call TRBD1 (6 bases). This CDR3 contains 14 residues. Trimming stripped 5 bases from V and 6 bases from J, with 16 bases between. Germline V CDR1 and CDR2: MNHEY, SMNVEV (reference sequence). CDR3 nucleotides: TGTGCCAGCAGTCAATGGGGACACCGGCCTGAAGCTTTCTTT. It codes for CASSQWGHRPEAFF.

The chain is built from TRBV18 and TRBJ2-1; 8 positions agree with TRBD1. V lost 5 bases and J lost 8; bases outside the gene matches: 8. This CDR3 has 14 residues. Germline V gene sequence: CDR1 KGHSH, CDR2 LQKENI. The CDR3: CASSSQSGGYEQFF. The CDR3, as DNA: TGTGCCAGCTCATCACAATCAGGGGGCTATGAGCAGTTCTTC.

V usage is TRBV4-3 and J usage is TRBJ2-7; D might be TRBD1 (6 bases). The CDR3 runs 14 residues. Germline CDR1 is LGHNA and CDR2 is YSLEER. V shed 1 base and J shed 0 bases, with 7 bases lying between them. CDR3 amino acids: CASSQADSSYEQYF. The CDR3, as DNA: TGCGCCAGCAGCCAAGCGGACAGCTCCTACGAGCAGTACTTC.

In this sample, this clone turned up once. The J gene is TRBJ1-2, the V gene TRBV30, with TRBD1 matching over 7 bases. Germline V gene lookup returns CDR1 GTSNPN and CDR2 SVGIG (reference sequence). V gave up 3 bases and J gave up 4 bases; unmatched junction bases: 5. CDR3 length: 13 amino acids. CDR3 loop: CAWRRGRVYGYTF. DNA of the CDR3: TGTGCCTGGAGAAGGGGGCGCGTCTATGGCTACACCTTC.

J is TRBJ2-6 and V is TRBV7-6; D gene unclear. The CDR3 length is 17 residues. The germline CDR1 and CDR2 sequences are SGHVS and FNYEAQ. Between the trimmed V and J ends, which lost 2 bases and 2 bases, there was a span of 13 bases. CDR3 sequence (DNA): TGTGCCAGCAGCTTAAGTTTCCCAGCCGCTGGGGCCAACGTCCTGACTTTC. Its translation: CASSLSFPAAGANVLTF.

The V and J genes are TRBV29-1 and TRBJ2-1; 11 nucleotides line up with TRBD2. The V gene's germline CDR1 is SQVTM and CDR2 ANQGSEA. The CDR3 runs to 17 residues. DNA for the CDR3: TGCAGTGTTACAGAGCGACTAGCGGGAATTGTAAGAAATGAGCAGTTCTTC. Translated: CSVTERLAGIVRNEQFF.

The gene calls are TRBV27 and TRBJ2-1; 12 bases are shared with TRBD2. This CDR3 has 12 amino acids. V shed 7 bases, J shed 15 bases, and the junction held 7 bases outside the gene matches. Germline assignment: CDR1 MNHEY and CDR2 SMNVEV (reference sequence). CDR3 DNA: TGTGCCAGCACTAGCGGGAGGGCCGGAGTGTTCTTC. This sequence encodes CASTSGRAGVFF.

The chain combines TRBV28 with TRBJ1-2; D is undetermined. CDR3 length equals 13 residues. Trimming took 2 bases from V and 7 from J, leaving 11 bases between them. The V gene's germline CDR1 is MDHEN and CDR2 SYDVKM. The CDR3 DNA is TGTGCCAGCAGTTTACCTCTCAGCCGTGGCTACACCTTC. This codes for CASSLPLSRGYTF.

Written as DNA, the CDR3 is TGTGCCAGCAGCTTCGGGGGAGGTACTGAAGCTTTCTTT. Encoded protein: CASSFGGGTEAFF. The rearrangement links TRBV28 to TRBJ1-1, with D possibly being TRBD1 (5 bases). The V gene's germline CDR1 is MDHEN and CDR2 SYDVKM. The CDR3 length is 13 residues. The germline V and J ends were trimmed by 6 bases and 5 bases, with 13 bases remaining between them.

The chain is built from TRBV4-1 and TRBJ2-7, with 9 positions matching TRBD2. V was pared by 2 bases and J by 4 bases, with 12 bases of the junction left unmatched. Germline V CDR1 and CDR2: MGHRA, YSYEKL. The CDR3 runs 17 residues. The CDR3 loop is CASSQPTLGTSRYEQYF. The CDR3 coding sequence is TGCGCCAGCAGCCAACCAACCCTCGGGACTAGCCGGTACGAGCAGTACTTC.

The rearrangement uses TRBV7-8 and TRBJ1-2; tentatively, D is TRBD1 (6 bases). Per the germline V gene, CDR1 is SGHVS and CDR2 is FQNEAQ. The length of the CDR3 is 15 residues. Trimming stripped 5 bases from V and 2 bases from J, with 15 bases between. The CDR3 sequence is CASSKGDNFNYGYTF. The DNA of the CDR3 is TGTGCCAGCAGCAAAGGGGACAACTTCAACTATGGCTACACCTTC.

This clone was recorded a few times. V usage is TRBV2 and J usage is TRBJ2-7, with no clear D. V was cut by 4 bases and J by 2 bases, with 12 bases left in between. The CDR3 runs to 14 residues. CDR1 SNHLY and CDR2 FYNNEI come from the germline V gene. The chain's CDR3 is CASSVHGQAYEQYF. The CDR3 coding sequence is TGTGCCAGCAGTGTGCACGGGCAGGCCTACGAGCAGTACTTC.

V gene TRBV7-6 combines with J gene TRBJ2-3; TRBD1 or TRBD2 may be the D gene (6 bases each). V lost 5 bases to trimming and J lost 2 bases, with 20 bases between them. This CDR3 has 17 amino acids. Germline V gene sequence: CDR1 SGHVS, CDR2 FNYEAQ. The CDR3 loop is CASSTGLVADHTDTQYF. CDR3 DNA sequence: TGTGCCAGCAGCACAGGGTTGGTAGCGGACCACACAGATACGCAGTATTTT.

The CDR3 loop is CASSLGAGVYEQYF. CDR3 nucleotides: TGTGCCAGCAGCCTAGGGGCAGGAGTCTACGAGCAGTACTTC. V usage is TRBV28 and J usage is TRBJ2-7, with D possibly being TRBD1 (5 bases). V lost 6 bases and J lost 3, with 15 bases in between. CDR1 and CDR2 from the germline V gene are MDHEN and SYDVKM. The CDR3 is 14 amino acids. Full variable domain (rest looked up from reference TRBV28 and TRBJ2-7): DVKVTQSSRYLVKRTGEKVFLECVQDMDHENMFWYRQDPGLGLRLIYFSYDVKMKEKGDIPEGYSVSREKKERFSLILESASTNQTSMYLCASSLGAGVYEQYFGPGTRLTVT.

The CDR3 sequence: CASSWGLAGRGAQYF. The CDR3 region has the DNA TGTGCCAGCAGTTGGGGACTAGCGGGACGGGGGGCGCAGTATTTT. The chain links TRBV5-7 to TRBJ2-3; TRBD2 aligns across 13 bases. TRBV5-7 is filed as an ORF, its function uncertain. With V trimmed by 5 bases and J by 10 bases, 10 bases remained unmatched. There are 15 residues in the CDR3.

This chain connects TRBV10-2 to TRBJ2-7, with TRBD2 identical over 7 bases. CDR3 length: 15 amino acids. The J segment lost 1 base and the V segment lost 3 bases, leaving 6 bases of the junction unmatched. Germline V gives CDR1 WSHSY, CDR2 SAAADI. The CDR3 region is CASSDLAGVSYEQYF. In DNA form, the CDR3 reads TGCGCCAGCAGTGATTTGGCGGGAGTTTCCTACGAGCAGTACTTC.

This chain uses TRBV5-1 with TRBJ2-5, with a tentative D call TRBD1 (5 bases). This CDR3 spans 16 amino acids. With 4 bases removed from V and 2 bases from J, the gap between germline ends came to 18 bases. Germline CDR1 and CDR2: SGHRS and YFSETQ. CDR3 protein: CASSPSLDRRQETQYF. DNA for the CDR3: TGCGCCAGCAGCCCCAGCCTAGACAGAAGACAAGAGACCCAGTACTTC.

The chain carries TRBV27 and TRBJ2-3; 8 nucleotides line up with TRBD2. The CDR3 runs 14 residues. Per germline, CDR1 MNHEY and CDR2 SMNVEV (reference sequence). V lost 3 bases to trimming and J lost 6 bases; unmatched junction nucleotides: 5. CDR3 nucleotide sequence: TGTGCCAGCAGTTTCGGGCGGGAGGTGGATACGCAGTATTTT. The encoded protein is CASSFGREVDTQYF.

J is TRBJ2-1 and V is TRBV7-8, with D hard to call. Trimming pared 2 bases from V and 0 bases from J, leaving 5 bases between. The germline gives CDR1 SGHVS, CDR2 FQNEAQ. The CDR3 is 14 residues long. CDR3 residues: CASSLSDSYNEQFF. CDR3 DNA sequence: TGTGCCAGCAGCTTATCCGACTCCTACAATGAGCAGTTCTTC.

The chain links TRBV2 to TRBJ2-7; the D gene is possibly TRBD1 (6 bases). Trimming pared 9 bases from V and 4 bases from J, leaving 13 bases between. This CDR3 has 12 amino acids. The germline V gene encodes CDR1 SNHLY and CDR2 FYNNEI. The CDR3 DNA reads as TGTGCCAGTGCAAGCAGGGGATACGAGCAGTACTTC. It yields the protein CASASRGYEQYF.

The CDR3 loop is CASSSSQWELFF. The CDR3 DNA reads as TGTGCCAGCTCAAGTTCCCAGTGGGAGCTGTTTTTT. The chain has TRBV18 and TRBJ2-2; D remains unclear. V lost 5 bases to trimming and J lost 9 bases, with 10 bases between them. The V gene's germline CDR1 is KGHSH and CDR2 LQKENI. The CDR3 is 12 amino acids.

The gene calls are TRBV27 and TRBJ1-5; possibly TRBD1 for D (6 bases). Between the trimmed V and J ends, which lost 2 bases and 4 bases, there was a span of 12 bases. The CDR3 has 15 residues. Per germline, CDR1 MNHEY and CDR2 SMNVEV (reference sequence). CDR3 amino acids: CASSLQGQENQPQHF. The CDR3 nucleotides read TGTGCCAGCAGTTTACAGGGGCAGGAGAATCAGCCCCAGCATTTT.

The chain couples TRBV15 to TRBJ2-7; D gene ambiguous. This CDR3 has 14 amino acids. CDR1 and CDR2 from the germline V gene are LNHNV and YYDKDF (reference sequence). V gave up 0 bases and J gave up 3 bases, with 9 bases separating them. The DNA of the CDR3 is TGTGCCACCAGCAGAGATGGTCCGAGCTACGAGCAGTACTTC. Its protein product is CATSRDGPSYEQYF.

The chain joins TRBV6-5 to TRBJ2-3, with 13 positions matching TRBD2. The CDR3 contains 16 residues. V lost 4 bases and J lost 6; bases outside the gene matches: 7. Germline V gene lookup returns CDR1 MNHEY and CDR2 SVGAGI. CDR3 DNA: TGTGCCAGCAGTTCGGGACTAGCGGGACCAGAGGATACGCAGTATTTT. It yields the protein CASSSGLAGPEDTQYF.

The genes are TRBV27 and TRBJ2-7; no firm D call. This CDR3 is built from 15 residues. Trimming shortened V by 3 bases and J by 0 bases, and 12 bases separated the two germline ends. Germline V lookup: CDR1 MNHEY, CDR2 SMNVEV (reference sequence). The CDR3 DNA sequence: TGTGCCAGCAGTTTTAGCCAACTTGGCTCCTACGAGCAGTACTTC. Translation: CASSFSQLGSYEQYF.

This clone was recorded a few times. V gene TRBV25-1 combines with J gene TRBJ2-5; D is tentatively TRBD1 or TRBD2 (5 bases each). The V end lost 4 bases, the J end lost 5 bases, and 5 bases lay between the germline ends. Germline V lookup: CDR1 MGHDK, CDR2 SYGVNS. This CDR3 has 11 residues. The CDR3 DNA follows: TGTGCCAGCAGTGGGGGGGAGACCCAGTACTTC. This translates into CASSGGETQYF.